Listed below are T cell receptor beta chains from one sample, sequenced in a study of blood T cell repertoires in COVID-19. Produced via immunoSEQ multiplex PCR; TCRdb's table is partial and in-frame only. The data show over 95,000 clones, about 84% seen once. Sequencing was done on a sample of peripheral blood. The receptors come from a man aged 50 to 60 with acute or convalescent COVID-19. Both conserved end residues are part of each CDR3. Fields, in order: J gene, D gene, CDR3 length, clone size, V gene, CDR3 DNA, CDR3 protein. A D gene is named only where the DNA matches it firmly. The size field is filled for only some rows; it gives once, few, many or a size class.

TRBJ2-2 . 14 few TRBV24-1 TGTGCCACCAGTGTTTCCAGAAACACCGGGGAGCTGTTTTTT CATSVSRNTGELFF
TRBJ2-2 TRBD1 14 . TRBV6-4 TGTGCCAGCAGCGCCACAGGGGGCACCGGGGAGCTGTTTTTT CASSATGGTGELFF
TRBJ1-1 TRBD1 16 . TRBV4-1 TGCGCCAGCAGCCAAGCCGGGAGGGGGCGGAACACTGAAGCTTTCTTT CASSQAGRGRNTEAFF
TRBJ1-4 TRBD1 14 . TRBV4-1 TGCGCCAGCAGCCAAGACAGGGGGCAAGAAAAACTGTTTTTT CASSQDRGQEKLFF
TRBJ1-3 . 13 few TRBV10-2 TGCGCCTCGGGGGTGAGCTCTGGAAACACCATATATTTT CASGVSSGNTIYF
TRBJ1-2 . 14 . TRBV5-4 TGTGCCAGCAGACCAGGACAGTTAAACTATGGCTACACCTTC CASRPGQLNYGYTF
TRBJ1-1 . 17 few TRBV4-1 TGCGCCAGCAGCCCCGCGGGTGGGAGGGGCCTGAACACTGAAGCTTTCTTT CASSPAGGRGLNTEAFF
TRBJ2-7 . 14 . TRBV7-5 TGTGCCAGAGGCGCCCGGGACACCAAGTACGAGCAGTACTTC CARGARDTKYEQYF
TRBJ1-3 . 17 . TRBV19 TGTGCCAGTAGTATCTCTTCGGGTGCCGAGGGCGGAAACACCATATATTTT CASSISSGAEGGNTIYF
TRBJ1-6 . 19 . TRBV28 TGTGCCAGCAGTTATCACGCGACAGCTTGGGACTCCTATAATTCACCCCTCCACTTT CASSYHATAWDSYNSPLHF
TRBJ2-7 . 15 . TRBV19 TGTGCCAGTAGTATCGAGCCAGGGGTCGGCTACGAGCAGTACTTC CASSIEPGVGYEQYF
TRBJ1-5 . 13 few TRBV2 TGTGCCAGCAGTGGAACAGGGAATCAGCCCCAGCATTTT CASSGTGNQPQHF
TRBJ2-3 TRBD2 16 . TRBV27 TGTGCCAGCAGTCTAACTAGCGGGGTGGACCCAGATACGCAGTATTTT CASSLTSGVDPDTQYF
TRBJ1-2 . 13 . TRBV7-8 TGTGCCAGCAGCTTAGACGGGTCCTATGGCTACACCTTC CASSLDGSYGYTF
TRBJ2-1 . 14 . TRBV7-3 TGTGCCAGCAGCCTAAGGACATCCTACAATGAGCAGTTCTTC CASSLRTSYNEQFF
TRBJ1-2 . 14 . TRBV14 TGTGCCAGCAGCCAAAGTTCTCGAGGGAGTGGCTACACCTTC CASSQSSRGSGYTF
TRBJ2-7 . 16 . TRBV18 TGTGCCAGCTCTTTTAGCGCCCCAGTGCACTCCTACGAGCAGTACTTC CASSFSAPVHSYEQYF
TRBJ1-6 . 12 once TRBV19 TGTGCCAGTAGTTCCCCGGGTTCACCCCTCCACTTT CASSSPGSPLHF
TRBJ2-1 TRBD1 14 . TRBV7-9 TGTGCCGGACTCCGGGACAGGGGGCCGTATGAGCAGTTCTTC CAGLRDRGPYEQFF
TRBJ1-3 . 15 . TRBV19 TGTGCCAGCAAAAGACAGTACCACTCTGGAAACACCATATATTTT CASKRQYHSGNTIYF
TRBJ1-2 TRBD1 14 . TRBV5-1 TGCGCCAGCAGCACTGACACAGGGGGCTGGGGCTACACCTTC CASSTDTGGWGYTF
TRBJ2-7 . 14 . TRBV11-1 TGTGCCAGCAGCTTAGACTCTTCTACCTACGAGCAGTACTTC CASSLDSSTYEQYF
TRBJ1-1 . 15 . TRBV6-5 TGTGCCAGCTCTAGGGCGGGCCGTATGAACACTGAAGCTTTCTTT CASSRAGRMNTEAFF
TRBJ1-3 TRBD1 15 . TRBV5-6 TGTGCCAGCAGCTTACAGGGGTCCTCTGGAAACACCATATATTTT CASSLQGSSGNTIYF
TRBJ1-6 . 14 few TRBV7-3 TGTGCCAGCAGCTTAAACAGAGATAATTCACCCCTCCACTTT CASSLNRDNSPLHF
TRBJ1-5 . 17 . TRBV19 TGTGCCAGCAACCCTCGTTTTGGGGGGGCTAACAATCAGCCCCAGCATTTT CASNPRFGGANNQPQHF
TRBJ2-3 . 14 . TRBV19 TGTGCCAGTAGTATTTCTGTTAACACAGATACGCAGTATTTT CASSISVNTDTQYF
TRBJ1-1 TRBD1 15 . TRBV24-1 TGTGCCACCAGTGATGGACAGGGGGTGAACACTGAAGCTTTCTTT CATSDGQGVNTEAFF
TRBJ1-2 TRBD1 15 . TRBV24-1 TGTGCCACCAGTGATTCGAAGGGACAGGGCGGTGGCTACACCTTC CATSDSKGQGGGYTF
TRBJ1-3 . 15 . TRBV2 TGTGCCAGCAGCCGTTGGTCGAGCTCTGGAAACACCATATATTTT CASSRWSSSGNTIYF
TRBJ1-4 TRBD1 14 . TRBV5-1 TGCGCCAGCAGGCAGGGACAGGCTAATGAAAAACTGTTTTTT CASRQGQANEKLFF
TRBJ2-2 TRBD2 16 . TRBV5-1 TGCGCCAGCAGAAAAACTAGCGGGGGCGGGACCGGGGAGCTGTTTTTT CASRKTSGGGTGELFF
TRBJ2-2 . 13 . TRBV2 TGTGCCAGCAGCCTAAGAGGGACCGGGGAGCTGTTTTTT CASSLRGTGELFF
TRBJ1-2 . 16 few TRBV19 TGTGCCAGTAGTATCCGTCCCGTCAGTTTTAACTATGGCTACACCTTC CASSIRPVSFNYGYTF
TRBJ1-2 . 15 . TRBV5-4 TGTGCCAGCAGCCCAGAAGGAGGGGGGGTCTATGGCTACACCTTC CASSPEGGGVYGYTF
TRBJ1-1 . 13 few TRBV12-3/TRBV12-4 TGTGCCAGCAGTAGGACAAGGAACACTGAAGCTTTCTTT CASSRTRNTEAFF
TRBJ1-1 . 12 . TRBV3-1/TRBV3-2 TGTGCCAGCGGCATATCCGGGGAGTTCAGGTTCTTT CASGISGEFRFF
TRBJ1-5 . 15 . TRBV21-1 TGTGCCAGCAGCAAAGGTCACAGGGCCCCTCAGCCCCAGCATTTT CASSKGHRAPQPQHF
TRBJ2-3 TRBD1 15 . TRBV7-3 TGTGCCAGCAGCCCAGGGGGTCAGGTAGCAGATACGCAGTATTTT CASSPGGQVADTQYF
TRBJ2-7 . 14 . TRBV11-3 TGTGCCAGCAGCTTAGGGGAAGGGGCTTACGAGCAGTACTTC CASSLGEGAYEQYF
TRBJ2-3 TRBD2 18 . TRBV7-9 TGTGCCAGCAGCTTAGATCTAGCGGGGGCTTCTAGCACAGATACGCAGTATTTT CASSLDLAGASSTDTQYF
TRBJ2-1 TRBD2 14 once TRBV2 TGTGCCAGCAGTCCTAGCGGGGGGGCCACTGAGCAGTTCTTC CASSPSGGATEQFF
TRBJ2-7 TRBD1 14 . TRBV5-1 TGCGCCAGCAGCTTGGCCACAGGGGCTAAAGAGCAGTACTTC CASSLATGAKEQYF
TRBJ2-7 TRBD1 15 few TRBV6-1 TGTGCCAGCAGTGAGCCGGGACAGGGCTCCTACGAGCAGTACTTC CASSEPGQGSYEQYF
TRBJ1-1 . 12 . TRBV6-5 TGTGCCAGCAGTCGGACAGCCTCAACAGCTTTCTTT CASSRTASTAFF
TRBJ2-2 . 15 . TRBV4-1 TGCGCCAGCAGCCAAGATGGTTCAGGGCCCGGGGAGCTGTTTTTT CASSQDGSGPGELFF
TRBJ1-5 . 13 few TRBV29-1 TGCAGCGTTGAAACCGGGAACGGTCAGCCCCAGCATTTT CSVETGNGQPQHF
TRBJ1-5 TRBD1 16 . TRBV19 TGTGCCAGTAGTATCCACGGGACAGGGTACAATCAGCCCCAGCATTTT CASSIHGTGYNQPQHF